This T cell receptor (beta chain) was profiled in a study of blood T cell repertoires in COVID-19. Study-wide context: PBMCs, B-cell-depleted T cells, or T cells provided the cDNA or gDNA that made up the material.

Assay: immunoSEQ multiplex PCR; the TCRdb copy retains only in-frame clones and omits some. The sample shows 75,000 to 100,000 clones, about 84% of them seen only once. The sample holds a few counts of this clone. Sequencing used peripheral blood. This clonotype was obtained from a woman over 75 with acute or convalescent COVID-19.

This CDR3 is CASSRGEQLNTEAFF. The CDR3, as DNA: TGTGCCAGCAGCCGGGGCGAGCAGTTGAACACTGAAGCTTTCTTT. The chain links TRBV4-2 to TRBJ1-1, with D perhaps matching TRBD1 (5 bases). Trimming took off 4 bases at V and 0 bases at J, with 12 bases between the two ends. Germline V lookup: CDR1 LGHNA, CDR2 YNFKEQ. The CDR3 contains 15 residues.